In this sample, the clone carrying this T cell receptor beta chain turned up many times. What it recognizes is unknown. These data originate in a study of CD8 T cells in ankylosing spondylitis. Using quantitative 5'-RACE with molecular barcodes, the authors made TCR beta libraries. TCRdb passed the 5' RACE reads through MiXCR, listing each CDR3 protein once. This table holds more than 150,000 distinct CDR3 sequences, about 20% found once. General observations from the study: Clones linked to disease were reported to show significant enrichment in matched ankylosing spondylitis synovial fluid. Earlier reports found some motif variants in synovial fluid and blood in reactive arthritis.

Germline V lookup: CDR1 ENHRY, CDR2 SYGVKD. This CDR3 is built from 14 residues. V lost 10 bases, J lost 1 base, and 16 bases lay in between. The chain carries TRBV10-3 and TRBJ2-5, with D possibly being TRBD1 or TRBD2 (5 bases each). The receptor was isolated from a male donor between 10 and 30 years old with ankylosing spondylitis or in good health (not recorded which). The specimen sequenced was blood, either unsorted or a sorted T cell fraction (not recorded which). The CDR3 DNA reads TGTGCCACCGGATTTACCGGGACCCAAGAGACCCAGTACTTC. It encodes CATGFTGTQETQYF.